Shown below are 26 T cell receptor beta chains from a single sample sequenced in a study of regulatory T cells in long-lasting Graves disease. Time point specified: newly diagnosed GD, antithyroid drugs for less than 3 months. After RNA was extracted from PBMCs, the TCR library was made from it. Combining iRepertoire HTBI primers with Arm-PCR of CDR3 regions, the authors built TCR beta libraries. Via MiXCR, TCRdb re-called the multiplex PCR reads, giving one row per CDR3 protein. The sample shows 400,000 to 500,000 distinct CDR3 sequences, 13% to 15% of them seen only once. This sample also appeared in a second study, on T cells in Graves' hyperthyroidism and ophthalmopathy.

Here the sequenced sample was peripheral blood mononuclear cells (PBMCs), taken at new diagnosis, from a patient treated with antithyroid drugs. Source of these receptors: a woman between 50 and 59 years old with Graves disease.

As to this clonotype: Possible read error: a much larger clone is one base away. The chain links TRBV20-1 to TRBJ2-7, with TRBD2 matching 12 bases. From germline, CDR1 is DFQATT and CDR2 SNEGSKA (reference sequence). The CDR3 contains 14 residues. Trimming cost V 1 base and J 10 bases; bases outside gene matches: 8. CDR3 sequence: CSARGGLAGRDQYF. CDR3 coding DNA: TGCAGTGCTAGAGGTGGACTAGCGGGAAGGGATCAGTACTTC.

Note on this clonotype: A much larger clone differs from this one at a single base, so this may be a read error. V gene TRBV3-1 combines with J gene TRBJ1-4; TRBD1 matches 8 bases. The CDR3 is 14 amino acids. The V gene's germline CDR1 is LGHDT and CDR2 YNNKEL (reference sequence). Trimming at V came to 5 bases and at J to 6 bases, leaving 5 bases not matched to a gene. The CDR3 loop is CASSYRGGYEKLFF. CDR3 coding DNA: TGTGCCAGCAGCTACAGGGGGGGATATGAAAAACTGTTTTTT. The whole variable domain, remainder taken from reference TRBV3-1 and TRBJ1-4, is DTAVSQTPKYLVTQMGNDKSIKCEQNLGHDTMYWYKQDSKKFLKIMFSYNNKELIINETVPNRFSPKSPDKAHLNLHINSLELGDSAVYFCASSYRGGYEKLFFGSGTQLSVL.

In regard to this clonotype: A clone one base away is much larger, so this may be a read error. The rearrangement uses TRBV10-3 and TRBJ2-5; D not resolved. Germline V CDR1 and CDR2: ENHRY, SYGVKD. The CDR3 loop spans 12 amino acids. The CDR3 nucleotides are TGTGCCATCAGTGAAGGAACGGAGACCCTGTACTTC. This encodes CAISEGTETLYF.

Concerning this clonotype: Given a much more abundant clone one base away, this may be a read error. The V and J genes are TRBV6-2 or TRBV6-3 and TRBJ2-1, with 14 nucleotides matching TRBD2. Germline assignment: CDR1 MNHEY and CDR2 SVGEGT. The CDR3 is 18 residues long. Trimming took 8 bases from V and 6 from J; bases not matched to a gene: 15. CDR3 DNA: TGTGCCAGCCGATCTGGGACTAGCGGGAGCCTAAACTGCAATGAGCAGTTCTTC. The encoded protein is CASRSGTSGSLNCNEQFF.

This clonotype was seen at least ten times. The V call is TRBV28, the J call TRBJ1-2, with D unclear. Germline V CDR1 and CDR2: MDHEN, SYDVKM. The CDR3 has 19 amino acids. V dropped 3 bases and J dropped 2 bases, with 25 bases sitting between them. The DNA of the CDR3 is TGTGCCAGCAGTTTGAGAGGGAGTAGTCGCTTGTCGCTCAACTATGGCTACACCTTC. The encoded protein is CASSLRGSSRLSLNYGYTF.

The gene calls are TRBV18 and TRBJ1-1; D is possibly TRBD1 (6 bases). The CDR3 sequence is 15 residues long. V was shortened by 2 bases and J by 6 bases, with 16 bases between the two germline ends. Germline values: CDR1 KGHSH, CDR2 LQKENI. Here the CDR3 DNA reads TGTGCCAGCTCACCAGGGAGGGGGAGCGAGGCTGAAGCTTTCTTT. Translating gives CASSPGRGSEAEAFF.

This clonotype was seen many times. The CDR3 bases are TGTGCCAGCACCCGTGAGGGGGCCGGCTACACCTTC. Protein sequence: CASTREGAGYTF. The chain uses TRBV12-3 or TRBV12-4 and TRBJ1-2, with 7 nucleotides matching TRBD1. This CDR3 region has 12 residues. V lost 7 bases, J lost 8 bases, and 7 bases stayed unmatched.

This CDR3 is CASSFGVQTNEKLFF. The CDR3 region has the DNA TGTGCCAGCAGCTTTGGGGTCCAGACTAATGAAAAACTGTTTTTT. This rearrangement joins TRBV7-8 to TRBJ1-4; D ambiguous. V was clipped by 3 bases and J by 2 bases, with 10 bases between them. CDR1 is SGHVS and CDR2 is FQNEAQ in the germline V gene. This CDR3 is built from 15 residues.

This chain joins TRBV4-1 and TRBJ1-6; D possibly corresponds to TRBD1 (6 bases). Deletions cut 4 bases from V and 13 bases from J, with 26 bases between. Looked up from germline, CDR1 is MGHRA and CDR2 is YSYEKL. The CDR3 has 17 amino acids. Written as DNA, the CDR3 is TGCGCCAGCAGCCTCCTAGGGGGGGCCGGACTTCCTAGTCCCCTCCACTTT. Protein: CASSLLGGAGLPSPLHF.

This clonotype has just one count. The chain uses TRBV5-1 and TRBJ1-4, with 10 bases lining up with TRBD1. Germline lookup yields CDR1 SGHRS and CDR2 YFSETQ. With V trimmed by 0 bases and J by 5 bases, 10 bases remained unmatched. The CDR3 contains 18 residues. CDR3 region: CASSLDESPGQGNEKLFF. The DNA for the CDR3 is TGCGCCAGCAGCTTGGATGAGTCCCCGGGACAGGGGAATGAAAAACTGTTTTTT. Based on the CDR3 plus reference TRBV5-1 and TRBJ1-4, the full variable domain is KAGVTQTPRYLIKTRGQQVTLSCSPISGHRSVSWYQQTPGQGLQFLFEYFSETQRNKGNFPGRFSGRQFSNSRSEMNVSTLELGDSALYLCASSLDESPGQGNEKLFFGSGTQLSVL.

The chain combines TRBV7-2 with TRBJ1-1; 8 bases align to TRBD1. V gave up 5 bases and J gave up 6 bases; unmatched junction bases: 11. Germline V gene data show CDR1 as SGHTA and CDR2 as FQGNSA. The CDR3 extends over 15 amino acids. The CDR3, as DNA: TGTGCCAGCAGCCCGCGGACAGGGACGGGCGCTGAAGCTTTCTTT. This encodes CASSPRTGTGAEAFF.

V is TRBV19 and J is TRBJ2-3; TRBD2 matches at 7 bases. The CDR3 has 15 residues. In germline, CDR1 is LNHDA, CDR2 SQIVND (reference sequence). V shed 4 bases and J 0 bases; nucleotides not matched to a gene: 4. As DNA, the CDR3 is TGTGCCAGTAGTAACCCAGCGGGGAGCACAGATACGCAGTATTTT. Translating it yields CASSNPAGSTDTQYF.

This clonotype was seen many times. The chain uses TRBV12-3 or TRBV12-4 and TRBJ2-3; D is ambiguous. V was cut by 6 bases and J by 1 base, with 11 bases left in between. The CDR3 runs to 14 residues. CDR3 sequence reads: CASRTVYRTDTQYF. Written as DNA, the CDR3 is TGTGCCAGCAGGACGGTCTATCGCACAGATACGCAGTATTTT.

Many counts were recorded for this clonotype. This chain uses TRBV28 with TRBJ2-5, with D possibly TRBD2 on 5 matching bases. Trimming took off 6 bases at V and 5 bases at J, with 7 bases between the two ends. CDR3 length: 11 residues. Germline loops: CDR1 MDHEN, CDR2 SYDVKM. CDR3 region: CASRRGETQYF. CDR3 DNA: TGTGCCAGCAGGCGCGGGGAGACCCAGTACTTC. Full variable domain (outside the CDR3, taken from reference TRBV28 and TRBJ2-5): DVKVTQSSRYLVKRTGEKVFLECVQDMDHENMFWYRQDPGLGLRLIYFSYDVKMKEKGDIPEGYSVSREKKERFSLILESASTNQTSMYLCASRRGETQYFGPGTRLLVL.

The CDR3 DNA sequence: TGTGCCAGCAGTTTCAGGCTAGGGGAGCACTACGAGCAGTACTTC. This sequence encodes CASSFRLGEHYEQYF. The chain joins TRBV27 to TRBJ2-7; D may match TRBD1 or TRBD2 (5 bases each). V lost 3 bases and J lost 3, with 15 bases in between. Germline lookup yields CDR1 MNHEY and CDR2 SMNVEV (reference sequence). The CDR3 extends over 15 amino acids.

Only a few counts were recorded for this clonotype. The J gene is TRBJ2-4, the V gene TRBV7-9; 11 nucleotides agree with TRBD2. The CDR3 runs 19 residues. The V segment lost 5 bases and the J segment 0 bases; nucleotides outside the gene matches: 12. Germline CDR1 is SEHNR and CDR2 is FQNEAQ (reference sequence). The CDR3 reads CASSKRGASGGIAKNIQYF. The CDR3 region has the DNA TGTGCCAGCAGCAAACGAGGGGCTAGCGGGGGGATAGCCAAAAACATTCAGTACTTC.

This chain joins TRBV20-1 and TRBJ2-2; D uncertain. Trimming removed 6 bases at V and 1 base at J, with 12 bases between. Germline V gives CDR1 DFQATT, CDR2 SNEGSKA (reference sequence). The length of the CDR3 is 14 residues. The CDR3 reads CSAQTSLNTGELFF. The DNA for the CDR3 is TGCAGTGCCCAAACCTCACTGAACACCGGGGAGCTGTTTTTT.

This chain uses TRBV2 with TRBJ1-5, with unresolved D. Germline CDR1 is SNHLY and CDR2 is FYNNEI. The CDR3 is made up of 13 amino acids. Trimming cost V 6 bases and J 3 bases, with 9 bases left between them. The CDR3 DNA is TGTGCCAGCAGGTTTCAGATCAATCAGCCCCAGCATTTT. This translates into CASRFQINQPQHF.

CDR3 residues: CASTQAAGGYNIQYF. CDR3 DNA sequence: TGTGCCAGCACTCAAGCAGCGGGAGGGTATAACATTCAGTACTTC. J is TRBJ2-4 and V is TRBV12-3 or TRBV12-4, with 10 bases identical to TRBD2. This CDR3 has 15 residues. V lost 7 bases and J lost 7; bases outside the gene matches: 10.

There are many counts of this clonotype. The J gene is TRBJ2-3, the V gene TRBV2; D remains ambiguous. From germline, CDR1 is SNHLY and CDR2 FYNNEI. Between the trimmed V and J ends, which lost 5 bases and 2 bases, there was a span of 14 bases. This CDR3 spans 15 amino acids. The CDR3 nucleotides are TGTGCCAGCAGTCAACTTAGAGACCCCACAGATACGCAGTATTTT. Its protein is CASSQLRDPTDTQYF.

This clonotype was detected ten times or more. The genes are TRBV30 and TRBJ2-2; D ambiguous. This CDR3 is 11 amino acids long. V lost 3 bases and J lost 7, with 6 bases in between. The germline gives CDR1 GTSNPN, CDR2 SVGIG (reference sequence). CDR3 nucleotides: TGTGCCTGGAGACAGCTCGGGGAGCTGTTTTTT. The encoded protein is CAWRQLGELFF.

This clonotype was seen many times. V and J are TRBV18 and TRBJ1-1; no definite D call. The CDR3 length is 15 residues. The V end was cut by 0 bases, the J end by 0 bases, with 8 bases between. Germline V lookup: CDR1 KGHSH, CDR2 LQKENI. Here the CDR3 reads CASSPPQTLNTEAFF. The CDR3 DNA reads as TGTGCCAGCTCACCACCGCAGACATTGAACACTGAAGCTTTCTTT.

In this sample, this clonotype turned up many times. The chain links TRBV2 to TRBJ2-5; TRBD1 aligns across 7 bases. The CDR3 contains 14 residues. CDR1 is SNHLY and CDR2 is FYNNEI in the germline V gene. Losses at the gene ends were 5 bases for V and 0 bases for J; bases not matched to a gene: 3. CDR3 in amino acids: CASSSDRYQETQYF. The DNA for the CDR3 is TGTGCCAGCAGTTCGGACAGGTACCAAGAGACCCAGTACTTC.

Ten or more counts support this clonotype. The rearrangement uses TRBV2 and TRBJ2-7; 7 nucleotides match TRBD1. CDR1 and CDR2 (germline): SNHLY, FYNNEI. The trim removed 4 bases at V and 5 bases at J, leaving 17 bases unmatched. The CDR3 loop spans 17 amino acids. In DNA form, the CDR3 reads TGTGCCAGCAGTGGGGGACAGTACCTCAGATACCTAAACGAGCAGTACTTC. Translated: CASSGGQYLRYLNEQYF.

This clonotype was seen many times. V and J are TRBV3-1 and TRBJ2-1, with TRBD2 identical over 7 bases. CDR3 size: 14 residues. Germline CDR1 reads LGHDT; CDR2 reads YNNKEL (reference sequence). V was clipped by 1 base and J by 5 bases; unmatched bases: 2. The CDR3, as DNA: TGTGCCAGCAGCCAAGCCCTAGCGGACAATGAGCAGTTCTTC. Translating gives CASSQALADNEQFF.

In this sample, this clonotype turned up a few times. The chain is built from TRBV7-9 and TRBJ2-2; 7 nucleotides align to TRBD1. CDR1 is SEHNR, CDR2 FQNEAQ, per germline (reference sequence). The CDR3 totals 16 residues. CDR3 sequence reads: CATPSKGALNTGELFF. CDR3 coding DNA: TGTGCAACCCCATCGAAGGGGGCCCTGAACACCGGGGAGCTGTTTTTT.